This T cell receptor beta chain was captured in a study of shared clonotypes between healthy human individuals. Study-level information: The cohort had two women and three men, ages 18 to 49.

Memory CD4+ cells were the fraction left after CD45RA+ naive selection. Notes on the study in general: Four donors held about 4.5% of naive CD4 clonotypes in common.

Deep level was the assay's run setting. Only in-frame clones appear in the TCRdb table, and some are missing; sequencing was by immunoSEQ multiplex PCR. The sample yields millions of clones, roughly 95% seen once. Notes on this clone: The antigen remains undetermined. Different DNA sequences within this sample yield the same CDR3.

This sequence was found in a man between 18 and 35 years old in good health. Sequenced: naive CD4+ T cells sorted from blood. Regarding subset: CD45RA+ positively selected.

CDR3 sequence: CASSLGTGLSYEQYF. The DNA of the CDR3 is TGCGCCAGCAGCTTGGGGACAGGGCTCTCCTACGAGCAGTACTTC. The gene calls are TRBV5-1 and TRBJ2-7; TRBD1 matches 8 bases. The germline V gene encodes CDR1 SGHRS and CDR2 YFSETQ. Germline trimming cut 0 bases from V and 0 bases from J; bases unmatched to any gene: 2. This CDR3 spans 15 amino acids.